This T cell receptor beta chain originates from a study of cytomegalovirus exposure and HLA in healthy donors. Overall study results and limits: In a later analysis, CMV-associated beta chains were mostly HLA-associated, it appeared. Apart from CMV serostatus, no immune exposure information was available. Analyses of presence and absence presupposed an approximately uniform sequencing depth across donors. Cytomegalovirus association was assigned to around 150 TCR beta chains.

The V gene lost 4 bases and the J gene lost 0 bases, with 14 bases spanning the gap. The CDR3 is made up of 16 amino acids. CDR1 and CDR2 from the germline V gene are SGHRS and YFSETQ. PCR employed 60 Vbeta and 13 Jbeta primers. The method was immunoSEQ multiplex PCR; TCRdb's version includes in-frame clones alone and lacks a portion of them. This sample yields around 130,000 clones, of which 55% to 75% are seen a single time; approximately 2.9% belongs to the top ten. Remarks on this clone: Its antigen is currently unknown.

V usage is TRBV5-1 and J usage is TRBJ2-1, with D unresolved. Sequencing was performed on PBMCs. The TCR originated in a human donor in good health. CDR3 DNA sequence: TGCGCCAGCAGCCCTCGAATCCCGAGCTCCTACAATGAGCAGTTCTTC. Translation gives CASSPRIPSSYNEQFF.